This T cell receptor beta chain was recorded in a study of T cells after yellow fever vaccination. This CDR3 has 14 amino acids. V lost 6 bases to trimming and J lost 0 bases, with 11 bases between them. This clonotype has a count of ten or more. MiXCR, run by TCRdb on the 5' RACE reads, gives a single entry per CDR3 protein. This table holds approximately 150,000 distinct CDR3 sequences, about 7.7% found once. This specimen consisted of CD4+ T cells sorted from PBMCs, obtained 5 days after the yellow fever booster vaccination. V usage is TRBV12-3 or TRBV12-4 and J usage is TRBJ2-5, with D maybe TRBD1 (6 bases). The source is a man aged 30-40 years who received the YFV17D yellow fever vaccine. The CDR3 DNA follows: TGTGCCAGCAGCCCCGGGACACACCAAGAGACCCAGTACTTC. Protein product: CASSPGTHQETQYF.